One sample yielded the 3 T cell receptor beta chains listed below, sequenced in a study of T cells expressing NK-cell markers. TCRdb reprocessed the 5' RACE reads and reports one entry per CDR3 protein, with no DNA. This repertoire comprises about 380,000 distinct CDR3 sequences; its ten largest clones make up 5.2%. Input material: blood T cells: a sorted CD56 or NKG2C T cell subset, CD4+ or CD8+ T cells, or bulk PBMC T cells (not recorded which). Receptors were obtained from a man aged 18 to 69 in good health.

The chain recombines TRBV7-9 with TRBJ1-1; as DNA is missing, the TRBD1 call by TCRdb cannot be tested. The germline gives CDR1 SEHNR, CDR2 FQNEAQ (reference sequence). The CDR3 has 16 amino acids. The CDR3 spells CASSLWGHGRNTEAFF.

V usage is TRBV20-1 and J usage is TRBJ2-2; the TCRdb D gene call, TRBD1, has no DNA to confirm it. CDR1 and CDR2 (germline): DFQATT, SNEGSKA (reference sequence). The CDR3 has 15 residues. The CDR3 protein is CSAREGVTDTGELFF.

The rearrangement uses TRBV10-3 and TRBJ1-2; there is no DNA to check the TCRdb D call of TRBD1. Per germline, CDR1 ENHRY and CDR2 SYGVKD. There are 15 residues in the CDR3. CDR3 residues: CAISERGQTLGGYTF.